Here is one TCR beta chain with its context. The antigen is unknown. The entry originates in a study of OX40 agonist ivuxolimab in advanced cancers. Study-level information: Partial responses were achieved by three patients, of whom one had hepatocellular carcinoma and two had cutaneous melanoma.

Only in-frame clones appear in the TCRdb table, and some are missing; sequencing was by immunoSEQ multiplex PCR. The data hold fewer than 80,000 clones, with roughly 87% observed a single time. Autoimmune disease history or systemic immunosuppression meant exclusion. Study-wide findings and caveats: The mean number of expanded clones was higher in CD8+ T cells than in CD4+. Low normalized T-cell clonal expansion was also seen in some nonresponders.

The CDR3 is 16 amino acids. Germline CDR1 and CDR2: SGDLS and YYNGEE. Trimming removed 4 bases from V and 0 bases from J, with 14 bases in between. Material: CD4+ or CD8+ T cells sorted from blood, obtained in a trial of the OX40 agonist ivuxolimab. The TCR originated in an adult with an advanced solid tumor such as melanoma, head and neck, liver or kidney cancer. J is TRBJ1-5 and V is TRBV9, with D hard to call. The CDR3 region is CASSLGGPNSNQPQHF. The CDR3 DNA reads as TGTGCCAGCAGCTTAGGTGGACCCAATAGCAATCAGCCCCAGCATTTT. The full variable domain, its missing parts supplied by reference TRBV9 and TRBJ1-5, is DSGVTQTPKHLITATGQRVTLRCSPRSGDLSVYWYQQSLDQGLQFLIQYYNGEERAKGNILERFSAQQFPDLHSELNLSSLELGDSALYFCASSLGGPNSNQPQHFGDGTRLSIL.